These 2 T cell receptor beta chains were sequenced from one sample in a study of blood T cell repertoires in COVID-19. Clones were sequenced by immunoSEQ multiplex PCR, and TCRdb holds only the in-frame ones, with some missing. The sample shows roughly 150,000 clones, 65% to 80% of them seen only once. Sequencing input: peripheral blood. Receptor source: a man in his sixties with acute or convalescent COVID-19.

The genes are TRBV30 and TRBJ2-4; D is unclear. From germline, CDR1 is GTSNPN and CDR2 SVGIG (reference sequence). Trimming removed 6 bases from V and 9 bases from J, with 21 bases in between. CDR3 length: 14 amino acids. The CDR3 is CACIYPPALSIQYF. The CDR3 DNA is TGTGCCTGCATCTACCCCCCCGCTCTGTCCATTCAGTACTTC.

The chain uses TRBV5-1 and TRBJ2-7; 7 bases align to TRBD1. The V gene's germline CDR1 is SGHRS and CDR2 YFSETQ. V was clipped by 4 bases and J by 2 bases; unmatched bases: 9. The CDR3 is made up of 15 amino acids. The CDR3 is CASSGGTTGTYEQYF. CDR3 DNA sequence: TGCGCCAGCAGCGGAGGCACGACAGGGACCTACGAGCAGTACTTC.